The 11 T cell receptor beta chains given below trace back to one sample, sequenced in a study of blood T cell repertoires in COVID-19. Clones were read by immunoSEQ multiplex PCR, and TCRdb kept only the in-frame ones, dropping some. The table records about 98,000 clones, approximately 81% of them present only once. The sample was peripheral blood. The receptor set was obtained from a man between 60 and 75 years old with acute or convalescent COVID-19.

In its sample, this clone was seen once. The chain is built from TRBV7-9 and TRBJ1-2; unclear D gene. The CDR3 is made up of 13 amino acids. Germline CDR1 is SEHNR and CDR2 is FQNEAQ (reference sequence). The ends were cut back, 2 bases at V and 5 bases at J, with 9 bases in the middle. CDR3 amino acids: CASSLSRPYGYTF. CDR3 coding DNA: TGTGCCAGCAGCTTAAGCAGGCCTTATGGCTACACCTTC.

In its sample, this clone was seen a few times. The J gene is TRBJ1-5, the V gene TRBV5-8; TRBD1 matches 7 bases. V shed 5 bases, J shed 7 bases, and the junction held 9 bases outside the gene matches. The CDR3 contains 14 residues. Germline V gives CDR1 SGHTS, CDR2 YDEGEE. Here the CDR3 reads CASSYFTGEQPQHF. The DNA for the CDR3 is TGTGCCAGCAGTTATTTTACAGGGGAACAGCCCCAGCATTTT. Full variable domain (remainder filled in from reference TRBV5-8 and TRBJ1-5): EAGVTQSPTHLIKTRGQQATLRCSPISGHTSVYWYQQALGLGLQFLLWYDEGEERNRGNFPPRFSGRQFPNYSSELNVNALELEDSALYLCASSYFTGEQPQHFGDGTRLSIL.

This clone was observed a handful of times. This CDR3 is CASSFGQGTNSPLHF. Here the CDR3 DNA reads TGCGCCAGCAGCTTCGGACAGGGAACTAATTCACCCCTCCACTTT. This rearrangement joins TRBV5-1 to TRBJ1-6; 8 nucleotides match TRBD1. After removal of 2 bases from V and 6 bases from J, the junction contained 4 bases not matched to a gene. CDR1 and CDR2 from the germline V gene are SGHRS and YFSETQ. This CDR3 is 15 amino acids long.

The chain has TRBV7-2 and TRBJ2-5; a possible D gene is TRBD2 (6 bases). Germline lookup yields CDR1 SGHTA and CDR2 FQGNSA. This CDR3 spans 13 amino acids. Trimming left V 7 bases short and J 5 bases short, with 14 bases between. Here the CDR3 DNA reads TGTGCCAGCAACAAGGGACTCACGGAGACCCAGTACTTC. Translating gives CASNKGLTETQYF. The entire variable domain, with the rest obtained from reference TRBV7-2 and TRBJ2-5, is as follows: GAGVSQSPSNKVTEKGKDVELRCDPISGHTALYWYRQSLGQGLEFLIYFQGNSAPDKSGLPSDRFSAERTGGSVSTLTIQRTQQEDSAVYLCASNKGLTETQYFGPGTRLLVL.

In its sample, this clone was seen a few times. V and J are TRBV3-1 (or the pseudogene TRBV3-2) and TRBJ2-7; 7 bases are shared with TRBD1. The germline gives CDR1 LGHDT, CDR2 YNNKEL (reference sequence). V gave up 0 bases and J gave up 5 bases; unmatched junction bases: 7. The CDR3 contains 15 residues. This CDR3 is CASSQEGRQGHEQYF. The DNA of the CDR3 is TGTGCCAGCAGCCAAGAGGGCCGACAGGGCCACGAGCAGTACTTC.

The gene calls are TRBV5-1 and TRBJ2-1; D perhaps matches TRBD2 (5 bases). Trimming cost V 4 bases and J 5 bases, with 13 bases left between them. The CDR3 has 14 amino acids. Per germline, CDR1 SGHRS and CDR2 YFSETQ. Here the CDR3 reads CASSGWESNNEQFF. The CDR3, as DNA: TGCGCCAGCAGCGGATGGGAGTCAAACAATGAGCAGTTCTTC.

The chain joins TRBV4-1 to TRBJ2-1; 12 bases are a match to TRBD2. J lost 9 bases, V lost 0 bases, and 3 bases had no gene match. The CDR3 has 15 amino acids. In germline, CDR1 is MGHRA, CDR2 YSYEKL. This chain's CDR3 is CASSQDLAGGREQFF. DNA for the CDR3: TGCGCCAGCAGCCAAGATCTAGCGGGAGGGCGTGAGCAGTTCTTC.

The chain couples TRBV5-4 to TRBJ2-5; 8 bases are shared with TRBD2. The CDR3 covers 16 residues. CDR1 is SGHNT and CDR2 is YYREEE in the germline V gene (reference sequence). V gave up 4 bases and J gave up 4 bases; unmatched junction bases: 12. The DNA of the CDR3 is TGTGCCAGCAGCGGTGGAAGTAGCGGGGTATTAGAGACCCAGTACTTC. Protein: CASSGGSSGVLETQYF.

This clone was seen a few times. The CDR3 nucleotides read TGTGCCAGCAGTCGTAACTCCGGGACTAGCCTCGCAGATACGCAGTATTTT. Translated: CASSRNSGTSLADTQYF. The chain carries TRBV27 and TRBJ2-3, with 9 bases that match TRBD2. J was trimmed by 4 bases and V by 5 bases; bases with no gene match: 13. Germline V gives CDR1 MNHEY, CDR2 SMNVEV (reference sequence). CDR3 length equals 17 residues.

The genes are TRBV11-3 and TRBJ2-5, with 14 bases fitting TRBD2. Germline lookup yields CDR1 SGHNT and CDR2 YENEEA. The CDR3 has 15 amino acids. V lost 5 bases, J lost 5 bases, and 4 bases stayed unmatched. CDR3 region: CASSIGTSGSETQYF. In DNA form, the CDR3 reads TGTGCCAGCAGCATCGGGACTAGCGGGAGTGAGACCCAGTACTTC.

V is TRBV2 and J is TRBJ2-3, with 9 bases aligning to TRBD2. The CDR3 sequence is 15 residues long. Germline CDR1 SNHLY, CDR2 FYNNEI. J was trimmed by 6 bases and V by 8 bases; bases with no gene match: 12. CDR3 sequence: CASLLGSGSSDTQYF. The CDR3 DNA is TGTGCCAGCCTATTGGGTAGCGGGAGTTCCGATACGCAGTATTTT. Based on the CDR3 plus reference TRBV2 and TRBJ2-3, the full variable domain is EPEVTQTPSHQVTQMGQEVILRCVPISNHLYFYWYRQILGQKVEFLVSFYNNEISEKSEIFDDQFSVERPDGSNFTLKIRSTKLEDSAMYFCASLLGSGSSDTQYFGPGTRLTVL.